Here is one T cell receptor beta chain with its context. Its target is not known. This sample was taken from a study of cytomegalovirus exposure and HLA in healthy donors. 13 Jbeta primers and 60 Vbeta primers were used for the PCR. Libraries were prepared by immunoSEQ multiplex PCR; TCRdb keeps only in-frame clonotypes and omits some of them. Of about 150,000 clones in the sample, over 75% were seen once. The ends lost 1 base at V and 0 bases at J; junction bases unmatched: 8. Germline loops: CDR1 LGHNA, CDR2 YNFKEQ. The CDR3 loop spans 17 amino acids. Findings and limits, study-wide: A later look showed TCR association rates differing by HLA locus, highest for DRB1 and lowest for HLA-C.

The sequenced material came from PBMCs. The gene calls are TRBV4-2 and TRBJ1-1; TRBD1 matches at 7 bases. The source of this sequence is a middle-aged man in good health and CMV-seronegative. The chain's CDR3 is CASSQVLAGGVNTEAFF. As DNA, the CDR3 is TGTGCCAGCAGCCAAGTTTTGGCAGGGGGAGTGAACACTGAAGCTTTCTTT.